This TCR beta chain was recorded in a study of T-cell reconstitution after alpha-beta-depleted transplantation in children. This CDR3 comprises 16 residues. Germline trimming cut 1 base from V and 3 bases from J; bases unmatched to any gene: 8. A library of TCRbeta sequences, prepared with unique molecular identifiers, was generated. TCRdb called the PCR reads again in MiXCR, with one record for every CDR3 protein. The sample includes roughly 670,000 distinct CDR3 sequences, about 12% of them seen just once. Points on this clonotype: What it recognizes is unknown.

General study points: At one year after transplant, newly produced T cells mostly accounted for T-cell counts and diversity. Some patients owed their high day-60 TCRbeta diversity to surviving recipient T cells and thymic progenitors. At around two months after transplant, the alpha-beta T cells were reportedly derived from several hundred expanded clones that came from non-depleted graft cells.

The TCR comes from a girl aged 2 to 9 with congenital amegakaryocytic thrombocytopenia, due to receive a stem cell transplant. The sample here was PBMCs, taken before TCRalphabeta/CD19-depleted stem cell transplant. This chain uses TRBV12-3 or TRBV12-4 with TRBJ2-7; 8 bases fit TRBD1. In DNA, the CDR3 is TGTGCCAGCAGTTTAGAGGGTGGGACAGGTTACTACGAGCAGTACTTC. Amino acid sequence: CASSLEGGTGYYEQYF.